Detailed here is one TCR beta chain. The antigen is not known. Profiling relied on immunoSEQ multiplex PCR, and the TCRdb table lists in-frame clones only, not all of them. The table lists about 36,000 clones, about 80% of them singletons. The V end was cut by 4 bases, the J end by 2 bases, with 13 bases between. Germline-derived CDR1 and CDR2 are SGDLS and YYNGEE. The CDR3 has 14 residues. The entry originates in a study of pediatric ulcerative colitis. Study-level findings and limits: This repertoire reflects total lymphocytes rather than subpopulations like regulatory T cells. A couple of patients had blood samples with substantially reduced template counts.

During colonoscopy, one to two rectal pinch biopsies were collected. This chain uses TRBV9 with TRBJ2-7; unclear D gene. Material: gut tissue. This clonotype originated in a boy aged 5-17 years with moderate ulcerative colitis. This CDR3 is CASSPRVVPYEQYF. In nucleotides, the CDR3 is TGTGCCAGCAGCCCCCGGGTAGTTCCCTACGAGCAGTACTTC.